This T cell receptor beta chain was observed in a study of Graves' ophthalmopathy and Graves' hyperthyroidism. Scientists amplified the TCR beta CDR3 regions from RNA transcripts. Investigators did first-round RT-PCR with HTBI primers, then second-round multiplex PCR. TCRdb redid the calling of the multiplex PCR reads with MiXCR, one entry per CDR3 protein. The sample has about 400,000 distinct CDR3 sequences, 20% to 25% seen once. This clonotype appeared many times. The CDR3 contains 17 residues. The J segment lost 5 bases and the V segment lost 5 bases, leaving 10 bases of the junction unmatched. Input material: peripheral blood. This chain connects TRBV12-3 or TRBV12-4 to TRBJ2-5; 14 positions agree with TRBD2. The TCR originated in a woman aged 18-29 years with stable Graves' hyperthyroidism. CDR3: CASSPPGTSGGTETQYF. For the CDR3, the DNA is TGTGCCAGCAGTCCTCCTGGGACTAGCGGGGGCACGGAGACCCAGTACTTC.